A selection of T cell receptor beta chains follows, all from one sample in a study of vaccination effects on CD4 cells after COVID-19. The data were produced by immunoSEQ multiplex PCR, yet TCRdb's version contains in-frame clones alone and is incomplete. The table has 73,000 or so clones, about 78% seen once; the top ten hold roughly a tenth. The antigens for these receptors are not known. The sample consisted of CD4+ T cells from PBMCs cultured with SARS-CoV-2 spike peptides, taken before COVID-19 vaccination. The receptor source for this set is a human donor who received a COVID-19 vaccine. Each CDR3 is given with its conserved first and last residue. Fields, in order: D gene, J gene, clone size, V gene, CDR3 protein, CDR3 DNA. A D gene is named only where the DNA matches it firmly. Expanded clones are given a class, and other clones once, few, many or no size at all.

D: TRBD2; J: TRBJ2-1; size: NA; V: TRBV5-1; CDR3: CASSRAGGSDNEQFF; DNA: TGCGCCAGCAGCCGGGCGGGGGGGAGCGACAATGAGCAGTTCTTC
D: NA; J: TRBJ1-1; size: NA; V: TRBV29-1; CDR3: CSAGGGARGTEAFF; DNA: TGCAGCGCGGGGGGGGGCGCTCGAGGCACTGAAGCTTTCTTT
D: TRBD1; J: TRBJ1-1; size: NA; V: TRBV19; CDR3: CASRDRALNTEAFF; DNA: TGTGCCAGTAGAGACAGGGCCCTGAACACTGAAGCTTTCTTT
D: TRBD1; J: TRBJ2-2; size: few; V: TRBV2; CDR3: CASSHRDRYTGELFF; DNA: TGTGCCAGCAGCCACAGGGACAGGTACACCGGGGAGCTGTTTTTT
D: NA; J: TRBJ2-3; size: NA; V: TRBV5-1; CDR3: CASSYWTTTDTQYF; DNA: TGCGCCAGCAGCTACTGGACTACTACAGATACGCAGTATTTT
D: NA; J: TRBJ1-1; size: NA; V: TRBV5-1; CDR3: CASSPQGENTEAFF; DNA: TGCGCCAGCAGCCCCCAAGGGGAGAACACTGAAGCTTTCTTT
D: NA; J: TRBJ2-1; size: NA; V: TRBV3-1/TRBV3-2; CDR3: CASSPLGSSYNEQFF; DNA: TGTGCCAGCAGCCCCCTAGGAAGTTCCTACAATGAGCAGTTCTTC
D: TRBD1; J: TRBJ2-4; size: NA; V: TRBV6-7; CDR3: CASSGSRGSRDKNIQYF; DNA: TGTGCCAGCAGTGGATCCAGGGGGAGTAGGGACAAAAACATTCAGTACTTC
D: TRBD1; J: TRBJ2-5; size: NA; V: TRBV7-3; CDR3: CASSSGGTETQYF; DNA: TGTGCCAGCAGCTCAGGGGGTACGGAGACCCAGTACTTC
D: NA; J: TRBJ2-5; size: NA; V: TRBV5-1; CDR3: CASRLIETQYF; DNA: TGCGCCAGCAGGTTAATAGAGACCCAGTACTTC
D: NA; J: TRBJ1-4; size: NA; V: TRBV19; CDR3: CASSRAGVRMNEKLFF; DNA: TGTGCCAGTAGTCGTGCCGGGGTGCGGATGAATGAAAAACTGTTTTTT
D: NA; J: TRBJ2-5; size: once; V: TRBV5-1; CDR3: CASSLVTVQETQYF; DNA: TGCGCCAGCAGCTTGGTGACAGTCCAAGAGACCCAGTACTTC
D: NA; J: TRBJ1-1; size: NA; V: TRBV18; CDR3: CASSYTVLNTEAFF; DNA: TGTGCCAGCTCATACACAGTACTGAACACTGAAGCTTTCTTT
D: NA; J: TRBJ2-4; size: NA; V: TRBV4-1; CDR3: CASSHQRENIQYF; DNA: TGCGCCAGCAGCCACCAGCGCGAAAACATTCAGTACTTC
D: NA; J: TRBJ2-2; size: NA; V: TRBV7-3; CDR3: CASSLNPGAGELFF; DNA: TGTGCCAGCAGCTTAAATCCGGGGGCCGGGGAGCTGTTTTTT
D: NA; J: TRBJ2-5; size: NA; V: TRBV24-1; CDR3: CATSDLGYGSETQYF; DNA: TGTGCCACCAGTGATTTGGGTTATGGGTCGGAGACCCAGTACTTC
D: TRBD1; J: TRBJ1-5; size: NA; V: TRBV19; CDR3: CASSVDRASNQPQHF; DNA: TGTGCCAGTAGTGTAGACAGGGCGAGCAATCAGCCCCAGCATTTT
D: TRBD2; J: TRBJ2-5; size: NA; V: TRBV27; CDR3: CASSPSLGTSGGLQETQYF; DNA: TGTGCCAGCAGTCCTTCCCTCGGGACTAGCGGGGGGCTACAAGAGACCCAGTACTTC
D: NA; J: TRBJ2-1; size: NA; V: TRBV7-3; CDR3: CASSMDSYNEQFF; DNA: TGTGCCAGCAGCATGGACAGTTACAATGAGCAGTTCTTC
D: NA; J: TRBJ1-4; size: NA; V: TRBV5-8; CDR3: CASSLVSTTNEKLFF; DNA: TGTGCCAGCAGCTTGGTGTCAACAACTAATGAAAAACTGTTTTTT
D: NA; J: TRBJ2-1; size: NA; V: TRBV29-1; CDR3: CSVDTPGDGEQFF; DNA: TGCAGCGTAGATACACCAGGGGATGGTGAGCAGTTCTTC
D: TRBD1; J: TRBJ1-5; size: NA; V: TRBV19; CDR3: CASSRGGQGGNQPQHF; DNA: TGTGCCAGTAGTCGAGGGGGACAGGGTGGCAATCAGCCCCAGCATTTT
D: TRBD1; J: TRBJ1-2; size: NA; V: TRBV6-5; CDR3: CASSSQGAGYGYTF; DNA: TGTGCCAGCAGTTCCCAGGGGGCGGGCTATGGCTACACCTTC
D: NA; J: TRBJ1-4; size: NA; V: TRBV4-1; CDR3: CASSQSRLREKLFF; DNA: TGCGCCAGCAGCCAATCCCGCCTTCGGGAAAAACTGTTTTTT
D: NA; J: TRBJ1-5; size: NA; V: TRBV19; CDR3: CASSIESGYSNQPQHF; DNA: TGTGCCAGTAGTATAGAATCGGGGTATAGCAATCAGCCCCAGCATTTT
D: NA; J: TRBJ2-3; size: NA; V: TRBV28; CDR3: CASSSKQRYGQYF; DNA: TGTGCCAGCAGTTCAAAACAGAGATATGGGCAGTATTTT
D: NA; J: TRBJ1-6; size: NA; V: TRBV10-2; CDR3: CASSESSQGNSPLHF; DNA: TGCGCCAGCAGTGAGTCGAGTCAGGGGAATTCACCCCTCCACTTT
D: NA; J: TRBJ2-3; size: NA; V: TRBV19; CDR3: CASTQGFSTDTQYF; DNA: TGTGCCAGTACCCAGGGGTTTAGCACAGATACGCAGTATTTT
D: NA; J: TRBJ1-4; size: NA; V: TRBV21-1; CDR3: CASSTRQENEKLFF; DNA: TGTGCCAGCAGCACTAGACAGGAGAATGAAAAACTGTTTTTT
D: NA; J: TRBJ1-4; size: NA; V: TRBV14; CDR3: CASSRVIATNEKLFF; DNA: TGTGCCAGCAGCCGAGTGATTGCAACTAATGAAAAACTGTTTTTT
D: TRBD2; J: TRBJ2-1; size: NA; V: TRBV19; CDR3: CASSGGLGAQQQFF; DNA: TGTGCCAGTAGTGGGGGACTAGGGGCCCAACAGCAGTTCTTC
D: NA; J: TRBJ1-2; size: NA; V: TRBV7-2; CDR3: CASSSQGNYGYTF; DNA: TGTGCCAGCAGCTCGCAGGGAAACTATGGCTACACCTTC
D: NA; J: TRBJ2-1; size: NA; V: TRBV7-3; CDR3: CASSLAVGGYNEQFF; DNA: TGTGCCAGCAGCTTAGCAGTGGGGGGTTACAATGAGCAGTTCTTC
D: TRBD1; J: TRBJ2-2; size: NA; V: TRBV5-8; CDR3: CASSPWTGSNTGELFF; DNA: TGTGCCAGCAGCCCATGGACAGGGTCGAACACCGGGGAGCTGTTTTTT
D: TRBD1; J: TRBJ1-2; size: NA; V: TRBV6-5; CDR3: CASTPQGGGDGYTF; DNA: TGTGCCAGCACCCCACAGGGAGGGGGCGATGGCTACACCTTC
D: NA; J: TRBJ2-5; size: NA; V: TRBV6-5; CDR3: CASMGTATQYF; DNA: TGTGCCAGCATGGGGACGGCGACCCAGTACTTC
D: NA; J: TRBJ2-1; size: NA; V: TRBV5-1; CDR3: CASSLNLGGSSYNEQFF; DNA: TGCGCCAGCAGCTTGAACTTAGGGGGATCGTCCTACAATGAGCAGTTCTTC
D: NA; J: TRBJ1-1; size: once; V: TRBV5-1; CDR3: CASTPRAGQLNTEAFF; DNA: TGCGCCAGCACCCCTAGGGCCGGACAGCTGAACACTGAAGCTTTCTTT
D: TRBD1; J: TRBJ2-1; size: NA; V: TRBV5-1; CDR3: CASSSGHQRGRGNEQFF; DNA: TGCGCCAGCAGCTCGGGGCATCAGAGGGGGCGAGGAAATGAGCAGTTCTTC
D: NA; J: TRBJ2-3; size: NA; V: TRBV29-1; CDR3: CSVDLGQDTQYF; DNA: TGCAGCGTTGACCTCGGGCAAGATACGCAGTATTTT
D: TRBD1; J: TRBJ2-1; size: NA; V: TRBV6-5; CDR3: CASNSRGRQYNEQFF; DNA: TGTGCCAGCAATTCAAGGGGGCGTCAGTACAATGAGCAGTTCTTC
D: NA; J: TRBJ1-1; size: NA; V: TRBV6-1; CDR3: CASSGARRNTEAFF; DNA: TGTGCCAGCAGTGGAGCACGTCGGAACACTGAAGCTTTCTTT
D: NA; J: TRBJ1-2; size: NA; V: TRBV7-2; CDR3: CASSLAVNYGYTF; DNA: TGTGCCAGCAGCTTAGCCGTAAACTATGGCTACACCTTC
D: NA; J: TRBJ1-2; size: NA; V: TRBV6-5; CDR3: CASSSILGRQGYGYTF; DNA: TGTGCCAGCAGTTCGATTCTTGGCAGGCAGGGCTATGGCTACACCTTC